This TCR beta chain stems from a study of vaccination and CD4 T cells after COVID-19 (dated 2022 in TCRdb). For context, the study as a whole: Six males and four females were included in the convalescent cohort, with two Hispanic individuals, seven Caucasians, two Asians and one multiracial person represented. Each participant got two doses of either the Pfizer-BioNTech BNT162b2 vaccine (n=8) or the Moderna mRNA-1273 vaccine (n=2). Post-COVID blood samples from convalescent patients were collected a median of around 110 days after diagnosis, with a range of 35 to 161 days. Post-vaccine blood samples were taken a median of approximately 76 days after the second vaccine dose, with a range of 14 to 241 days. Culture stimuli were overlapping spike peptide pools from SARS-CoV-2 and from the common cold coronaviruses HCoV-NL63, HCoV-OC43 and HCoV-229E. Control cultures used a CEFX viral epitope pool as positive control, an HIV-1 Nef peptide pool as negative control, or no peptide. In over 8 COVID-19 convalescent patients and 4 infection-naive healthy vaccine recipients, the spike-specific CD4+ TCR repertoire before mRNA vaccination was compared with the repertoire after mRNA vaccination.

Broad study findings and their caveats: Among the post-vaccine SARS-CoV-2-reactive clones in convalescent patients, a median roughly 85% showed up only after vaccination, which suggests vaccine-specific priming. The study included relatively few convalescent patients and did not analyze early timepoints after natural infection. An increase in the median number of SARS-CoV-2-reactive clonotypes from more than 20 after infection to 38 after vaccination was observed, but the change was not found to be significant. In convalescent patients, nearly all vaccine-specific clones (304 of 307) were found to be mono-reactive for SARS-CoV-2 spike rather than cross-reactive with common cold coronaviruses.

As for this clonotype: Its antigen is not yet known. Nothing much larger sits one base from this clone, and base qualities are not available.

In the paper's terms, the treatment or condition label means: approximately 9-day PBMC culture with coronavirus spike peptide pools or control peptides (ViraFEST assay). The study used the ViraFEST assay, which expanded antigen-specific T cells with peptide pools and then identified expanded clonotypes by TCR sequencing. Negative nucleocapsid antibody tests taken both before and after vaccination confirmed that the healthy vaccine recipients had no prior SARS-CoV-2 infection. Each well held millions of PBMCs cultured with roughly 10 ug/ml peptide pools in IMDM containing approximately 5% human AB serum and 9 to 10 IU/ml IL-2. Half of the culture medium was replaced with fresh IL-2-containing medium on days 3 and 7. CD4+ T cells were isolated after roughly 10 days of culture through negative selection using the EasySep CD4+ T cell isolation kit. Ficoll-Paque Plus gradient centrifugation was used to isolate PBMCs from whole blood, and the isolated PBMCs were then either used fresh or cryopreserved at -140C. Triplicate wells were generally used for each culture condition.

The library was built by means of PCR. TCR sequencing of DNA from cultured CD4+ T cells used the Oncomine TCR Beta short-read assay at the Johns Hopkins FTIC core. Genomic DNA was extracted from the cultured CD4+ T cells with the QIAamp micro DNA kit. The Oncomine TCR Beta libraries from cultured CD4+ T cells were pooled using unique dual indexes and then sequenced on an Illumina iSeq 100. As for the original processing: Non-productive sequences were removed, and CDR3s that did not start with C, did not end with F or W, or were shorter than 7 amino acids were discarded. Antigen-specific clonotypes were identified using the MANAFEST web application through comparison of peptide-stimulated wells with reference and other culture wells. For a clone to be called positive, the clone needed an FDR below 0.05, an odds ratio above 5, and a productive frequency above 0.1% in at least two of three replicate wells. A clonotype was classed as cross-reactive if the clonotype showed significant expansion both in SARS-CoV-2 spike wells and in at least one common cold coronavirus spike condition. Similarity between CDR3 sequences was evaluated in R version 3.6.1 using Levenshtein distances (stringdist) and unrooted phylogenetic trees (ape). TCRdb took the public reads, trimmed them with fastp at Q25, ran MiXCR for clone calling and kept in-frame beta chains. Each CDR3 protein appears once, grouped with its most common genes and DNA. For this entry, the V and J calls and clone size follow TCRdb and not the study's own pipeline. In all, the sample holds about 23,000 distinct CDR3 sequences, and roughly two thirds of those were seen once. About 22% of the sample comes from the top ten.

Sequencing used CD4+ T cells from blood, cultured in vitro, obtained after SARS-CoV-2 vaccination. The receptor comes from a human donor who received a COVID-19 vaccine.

The nucleotides are TGTGCCAGCAGTTTCTCCAGACAGGGGCAAGAGACCCAGTACTTC. It encodes CASSFSRQGQETQYF. The chain is encoded by TRBV27 joined to TRBJ2-5, with 8 bases in between that match TRBD1. Including the terminal cysteine and phenylalanine, the CDR3 comprises 15 residues. Kept here is only the CDR3 DNA, which spans 45 bases and is read in frame from base 1. Relative to germline, V is missing 3 bases and J is missing 2 bases, with 5 bases of the junction outside any gene match. According to the germline V gene (reference sequence), CDR1 reads MNHEY and CDR2 reads SMNVEV.